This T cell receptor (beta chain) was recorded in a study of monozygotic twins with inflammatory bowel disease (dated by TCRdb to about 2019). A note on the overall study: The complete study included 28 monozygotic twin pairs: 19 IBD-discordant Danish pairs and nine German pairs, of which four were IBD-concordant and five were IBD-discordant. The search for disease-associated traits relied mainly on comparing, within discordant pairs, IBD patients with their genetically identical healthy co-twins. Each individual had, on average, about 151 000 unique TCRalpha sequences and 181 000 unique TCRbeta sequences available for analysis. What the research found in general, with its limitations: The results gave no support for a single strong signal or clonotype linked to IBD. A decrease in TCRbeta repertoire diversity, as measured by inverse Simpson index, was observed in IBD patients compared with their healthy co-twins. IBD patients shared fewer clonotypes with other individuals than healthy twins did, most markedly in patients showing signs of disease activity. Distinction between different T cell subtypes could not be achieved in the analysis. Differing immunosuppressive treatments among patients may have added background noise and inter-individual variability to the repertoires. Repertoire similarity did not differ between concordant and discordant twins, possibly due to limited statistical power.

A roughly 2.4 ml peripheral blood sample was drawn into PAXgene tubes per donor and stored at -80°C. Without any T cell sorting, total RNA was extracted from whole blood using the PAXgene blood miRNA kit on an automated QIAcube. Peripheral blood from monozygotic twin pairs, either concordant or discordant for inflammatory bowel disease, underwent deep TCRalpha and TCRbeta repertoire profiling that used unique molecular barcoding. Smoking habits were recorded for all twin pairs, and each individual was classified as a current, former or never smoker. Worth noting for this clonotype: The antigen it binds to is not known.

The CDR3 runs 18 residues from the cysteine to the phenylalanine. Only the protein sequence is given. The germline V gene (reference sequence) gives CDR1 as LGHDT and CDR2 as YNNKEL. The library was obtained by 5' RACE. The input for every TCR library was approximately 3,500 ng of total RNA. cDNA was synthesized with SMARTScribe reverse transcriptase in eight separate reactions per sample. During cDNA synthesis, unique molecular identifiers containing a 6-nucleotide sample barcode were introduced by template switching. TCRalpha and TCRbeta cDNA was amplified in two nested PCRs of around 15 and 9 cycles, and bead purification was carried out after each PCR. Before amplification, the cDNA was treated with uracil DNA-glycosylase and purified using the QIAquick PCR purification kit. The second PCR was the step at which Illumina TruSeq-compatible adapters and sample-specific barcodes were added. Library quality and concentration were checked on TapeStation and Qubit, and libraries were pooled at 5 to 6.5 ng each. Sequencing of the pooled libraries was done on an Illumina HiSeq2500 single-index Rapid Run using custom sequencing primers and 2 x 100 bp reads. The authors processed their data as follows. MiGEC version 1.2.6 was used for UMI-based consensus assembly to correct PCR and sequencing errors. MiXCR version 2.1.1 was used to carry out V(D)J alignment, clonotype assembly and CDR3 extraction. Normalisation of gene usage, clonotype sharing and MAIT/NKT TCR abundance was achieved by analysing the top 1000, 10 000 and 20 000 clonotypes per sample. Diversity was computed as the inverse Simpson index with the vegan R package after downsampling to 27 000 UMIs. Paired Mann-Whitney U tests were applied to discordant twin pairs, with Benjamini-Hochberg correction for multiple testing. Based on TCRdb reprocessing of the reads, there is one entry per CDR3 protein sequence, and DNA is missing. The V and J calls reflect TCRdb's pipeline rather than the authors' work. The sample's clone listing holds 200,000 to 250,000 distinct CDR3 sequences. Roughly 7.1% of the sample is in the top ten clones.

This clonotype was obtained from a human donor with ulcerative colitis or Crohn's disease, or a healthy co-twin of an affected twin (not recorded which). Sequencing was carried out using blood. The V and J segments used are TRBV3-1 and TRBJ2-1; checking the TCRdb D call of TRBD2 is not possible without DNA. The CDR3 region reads CASSQKLAALRKGNEQFF.